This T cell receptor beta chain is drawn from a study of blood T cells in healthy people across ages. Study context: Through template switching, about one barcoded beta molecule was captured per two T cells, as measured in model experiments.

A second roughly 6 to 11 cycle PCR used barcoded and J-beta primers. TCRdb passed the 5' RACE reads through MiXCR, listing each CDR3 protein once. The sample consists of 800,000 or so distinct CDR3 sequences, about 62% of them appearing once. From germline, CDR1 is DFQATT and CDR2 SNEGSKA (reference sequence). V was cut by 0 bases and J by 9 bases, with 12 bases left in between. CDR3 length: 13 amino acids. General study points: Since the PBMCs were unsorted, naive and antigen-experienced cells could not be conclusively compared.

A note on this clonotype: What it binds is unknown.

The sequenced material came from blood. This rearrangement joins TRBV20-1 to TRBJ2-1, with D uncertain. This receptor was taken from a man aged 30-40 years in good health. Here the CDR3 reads CSARDHGSGEQFF. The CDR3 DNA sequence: TGCAGTGCTAGAGATCATGGGTCGGGTGAGCAGTTCTTC.